This T cell receptor beta chain derives from a study of beta chain features in type 1 diabetes. The overall study: Cell yields, age and gender were similar between patients and healthy donors.

The V gene's germline CDR1 is MNHNY and CDR2 SVGAGI (reference sequence). V dropped 8 bases and J dropped 5 bases, with 19 bases sitting between them. This CDR3 region has 14 residues. Since all of the isolated RNA was reverse transcribed, expressed TCRB transcripts were what got sequenced. It was found that naive, central memory and regulatory T cell samples averaged roughly 3.6 million reads. The assay was immunoSEQ multiplex PCR, and TCRdb's table has in-frame clones only and misses some. The table records about 340,000 clones, around 9.3% of them present only once. The table lists this clone with a few counts. The antigen is undetermined. General study findings and limits: The question left open here concerned HLA type influencing TCRB rearrangement. Among all four CD4+ subsets, Type 1 diabetes patients had TCRB CDR3s that were moderately but significantly shorter.

By way of CD45RO/CCR7/CD25/CD127/CD95/CD27, the CD4+ regulatory, stem cell-like memory, central memory and naive cells were sorted. Sequencing was performed on central memory CD4+ T cells from blood. The chain employs TRBV6-6 and TRBJ2-7; no clear D. The clonotype was recovered from a man aged 30-40 years with type 1 diabetes. The CDR3 spells CASAVSSFVHEQYF. In DNA form, the CDR3 reads TGTGCCAGCGCCGTGTCGTCGTTCGTCCACGAGCAGTACTTC.